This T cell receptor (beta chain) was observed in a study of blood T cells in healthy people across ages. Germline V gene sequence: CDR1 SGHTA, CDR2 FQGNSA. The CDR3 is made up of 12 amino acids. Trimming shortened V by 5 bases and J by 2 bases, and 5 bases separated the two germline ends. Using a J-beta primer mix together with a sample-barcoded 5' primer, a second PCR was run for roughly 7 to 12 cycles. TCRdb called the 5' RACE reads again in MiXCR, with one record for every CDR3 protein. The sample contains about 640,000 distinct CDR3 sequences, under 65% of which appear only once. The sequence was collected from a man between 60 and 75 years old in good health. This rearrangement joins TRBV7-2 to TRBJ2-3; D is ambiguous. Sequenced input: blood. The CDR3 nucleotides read TGTGCCAGCAGCGACGCCACAGATACGCAGTATTTT. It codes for CASSDATDTQYF.